A selection of T cell receptor beta chains follows, all from one sample in a study of blood T cells in healthy people across ages. TCRdb re-derived calls from the 5' RACE reads in MiXCR, one entry per CDR3 protein. This sample has 800,000 to 900,000 distinct CDR3 sequences; 60% to 80% occur once, and the top ten carry around 30%. The source material was blood. The receptors come from a man aged 25 to 40 in good health. CDR3s include the opening cysteine and the closing phenylalanine or tryptophan. Each record gives: clone size, D gene, V gene, J gene, CDR3 protein, CDR3 DNA. D genes are given only for firm matches. Only part of the rows carry a size: once, few, many, or a class if the clone is expanded.

-	-	TRBV4-1	TRBJ2-3	CASSQEAHLYF	TGCGCCAGCAGCCAAGAAGCGCATCTGTATTTT
-	-	TRBV29-1	TRBJ2-2	CSVGVGELFF	TGCAGCGTTGGGGTCGGGGAGCTGTTTTTT
few	TRBD1	TRBV7-2	TRBJ2-7	CASSHNRGFYEQYF	TGTGCCAGCAGCCACAACAGGGGATTTTACGAGCAGTACTTC
-	-	TRBV2	TRBJ2-2	CASRTGSPTPTGELFF	TGTGCCAGCAGAACTGGGAGTCCCACCCCCACCGGGGAGCTGTTTTTT
-	-	TRBV29-1	TRBJ2-1	CSGLDSINEQFF	TGCAGCGGCCTGGACAGCATCAATGAGCAGTTCTTC
-	-	TRBV7-3	TRBJ2-3	CASSSKGTDTQYF	TGTGCCAGCAGCTCGAAGGGCACAGATACGCAGTATTTT
-	-	TRBV6-5	TRBJ2-6	CASSLQLPDSGANVLTF	TGTGCCAGCAGTCTACAGTTACCTGACTCTGGGGCCAACGTCCTGACTTTC
few	-	TRBV9	TRBJ2-3	CASSVELRVGTDTQYF	TGTGCCAGCAGCGTAGAGTTGAGGGTTGGTACAGATACGCAGTATTTT
-	-	TRBV20-1	TRBJ2-7	CSAISHRFSSYEQYF	TGCAGTGCTATTAGCCACAGGTTCAGCTCCTACGAGCAGTACTTC
-	-	TRBV7-9	TRBJ2-2	CASSFVSSPGELFF	TGTGCCAGCAGCTTCGTCTCGTCCCCCGGGGAGCTGTTTTTT
-	TRBD2	TRBV20-1	TRBJ2-5	CSAASGGYQETQYF	TGCAGTGCTGCCAGCGGGGGGTACCAAGAGACCCAGTACTTC
few	TRBD1	TRBV28	TRBJ2-7	CASSNRGTYEQYF	TGTGCCAGCAGCAACAGGGGAACCTACGAGCAGTACTTC
-	TRBD1	TRBV12-3/TRBV12-4	TRBJ1-4	CASSENRGRFAWNGKLFF	TGTGCCAGCAGTGAAAACAGGGGGCGCTTTGCCTGGAATGGAAAACTGTTTTTT
-	-	TRBV5-5	TRBJ1-2	CASSLADRSSYYGYTF	TGTGCCAGCAGCTTGGCCGACAGATCAAGTTACTATGGCTACACCTTC
-	-	TRBV20-1	TRBJ2-4	CGARDPGIENIQYF	TGCGGTGCTAGAGATCCCGGGATAGAAAACATTCAGTACTTC
-	TRBD1	TRBV7-9	TRBJ2-1	CASSFGTADNEQFF	TGTGCCAGCAGCTTTGGGACAGCCGACAATGAGCAGTTCTTC
-	-	TRBV4-3	TRBJ1-2	CASSGRKAGYGYTF	TGCGCCAGCAGCGGTCGGAAGGCGGGCTATGGCTACACCTTC
-	TRBD1	TRBV12-3/TRBV12-4	TRBJ2-2	CASKSPQGLNTGELFF	TGTGCCAGCAAATCGCCACAGGGGCTTAACACCGGGGAGCTGTTTTTT
-	-	TRBV9	TRBJ2-5	CASSLRGASQEAQYF	TGTGCCAGCAGCCTAAGGGGGGCATCCCAAGAGGCCCAGTACTTC
-	-	TRBV9	TRBJ2-1	CASSPQRHEQFF	TGTGCCAGCAGCCCCCAGCGACATGAGCAGTTCTTC
few	-	TRBV4-3	TRBJ1-1	CASSQDQGLGTEAFF	TGCGCCAGCAGCCAAGATCAGGGTTTGGGAACTGAAGCTTTCTTT
-	TRBD1	TRBV18	TRBJ2-1	CASSLPGAGTGGNEQFF	TGTGCCAGCTCACTTCCAGGAGCCGGGACAGGGGGCAATGAGCAGTTCTTC
-	TRBD1	TRBV7-6	TRBJ1-1	CASSLDTGGVQSNTEAFF	TGTGCCAGCAGCTTAGATACAGGGGGCGTTCAATCGAACACTGAAGCTTTCTTT
-	TRBD1	TRBV5-5	TRBJ1-2	CASSLANRDRGYGYTF	TGTGCCAGCAGCTTGGCCAATCGGGACAGGGGCTATGGCTACACCTTC
once	TRBD1	TRBV7-2	TRBJ2-6	CASSPRQGGANVLTF	TGTGCCAGCAGCCCCAGACAGGGTGGGGCCAACGTCCTGACTTTC
-	-	TRBV4-3	TRBJ1-1	CASSQDHLGNTGAFF	TGCGCCAGCAGCCAAGATCATCTGGGGAACACTGGAGCTTTCTTT
-	-	TRBV7-2	TRBJ2-7	CASWHGRDEQYF	TGTGCCAGCTGGCACGGCCGGGACGAGCAGTACTTC
once	-	TRBV6-2/TRBV6-3	TRBJ2-1	CASSQQDNEQFF	TGTGCCAGCAGCCAACAGGATAATGAGCAGTTCTTC
-	-	TRBV9	TRBJ1-2	CASSDGSRRAIPYTF	TGTGCCAGCAGCGATGGGAGCCGACGGGCCATTCCCTACACCTTC
few	TRBD1	TRBV7-9	TRBJ1-4	CASSFGTAPTNEKLFF	TGTGCCAGCAGCTTCGGGACAGCACCAACTAATGAAAAACTGTTTTTT
few	TRBD1	TRBV7-2	TRBJ2-7	CASSLTGGNEQYF	TGTGCCAGCAGCTTAACAGGGGGGAACGAGCAGTACTTC
-	TRBD2	TRBV10-3	TRBJ2-3	CAISERRTSGGSTDTQYF	TGTGCCATCAGTGAGAGACGCACTAGCGGGGGCAGCACAGATACGCAGTATTTT
-	-	TRBV20-1	TRBJ2-4	CSARGGGPGNIQYF	TGCAGTGCTAGAGGAGGGGGGCCAGGGAACATTCAGTACTTC
once	TRBD1	TRBV7-8	TRBJ1-2	CASSLRDRAIYGYTF	TGTGCCAGCAGCTTACGAGACAGGGCCATCTATGGCTACACCTTC
-	TRBD1	TRBV4-3	TRBJ2-1	CASSQGQGTYNEQFF	TGTGCCAGCAGCCAGGGACAGGGGACCTACAATGAGCAGTTCTTC
-	TRBD2	TRBV4-2	TRBJ2-5	CASSQVSGGAKETQYF	TGTGCCAGCAGCCAAGTGAGCGGGGGGGCAAAAGAGACCCAGTACTTC
few	TRBD1	TRBV5-1	TRBJ2-1	CASSLGDRVANEQFF	TGCGCCAGCAGCTTAGGGGACAGGGTAGCGAATGAGCAGTTCTTC
-	-	TRBV3-1	TRBJ1-2	CASSRGAVYGYTF	TGTGCCAGTAGTCGGGGCGCGGTCTATGGCTACACCTTC
-	-	TRBV20-1	TRBJ1-3	CSARDNGNTIYF	TGCAGTGCTAGAGATAATGGAAACACCATATATTTT
few	-	TRBV7-9	TRBJ2-3	CASSLESAPDTQYF	TGTGCCAGCAGCTTAGAATCCGCCCCAGATACGCAGTATTTT
-	-	TRBV4-2	TRBJ2-1	CASGLGDAKNYNEQFF	TGTGCCAGCGGCCTAGGGGACGCCAAAAACTACAATGAGCAGTTCTTC
once	-	TRBV4-3	TRBJ2-5	CASSQDSRRRAETQYF	TGCGCCAGCAGCCAAGATTCGCGGCGGCGGGCAGAGACCCAGTACTTC
once	-	TRBV4-2	TRBJ2-7	CASSPEGGDEQYF	TGTGCCAGCAGCCCGGAGGGGGGCGACGAGCAGTACTTC
once	-	TRBV6-6	TRBJ2-5	CASSTRQQGGETQYF	TGTGCCAGCAGTACGCGACAGCAGGGTGGGGAGACCCAGTACTTC
-	TRBD1	TRBV29-1	TRBJ2-7	CSAPSPGQGSYEQYF	TGCAGCGCCCCGTCACCGGGACAGGGGTCCTACGAGCAGTACTTC
-	-	TRBV3-1	TRBJ2-2	CASSQDWPETGELFF	TGTGCCAGCAGCCAAGACTGGCCGGAGACCGGGGAGCTGTTTTTT